Below, 30 T cell receptor beta chains from the same sample are listed, as sequenced in a study of CD8 T cells in Susac syndrome. After extraction with the RNeasy kit, roughly 0.45 to 1 ug of the RNA was reverse transcribed using random hexamers. Via MiXCR, TCRdb re-called the immunoSEQ multiplex PCR reads, giving one row per CDR3 protein. This sample has 25,000 to 30,000 distinct CDR3 sequences, with 94% found just once. The source material was CD8+ T cells from PBMCs. The origin of the receptors is a human donor in good health.

V is TRBV10-3 and J is TRBJ2-3; TRBD1 or TRBD2 may be the D gene (5 bases each). The CDR3 spans 17 residues. Germline CDR1 ENHRY, CDR2 SYGVKD. The V gene lost 4 bases and the J gene lost 0 bases, with 17 bases spanning the gap. The CDR3 loop reads CAISGRDPESSTDTQYF. CDR3 DNA sequence: TGTGCCATCAGTGGCCGGGACCCTGAATCCAGCACAGATACGCAGTATTTT.

The rearrangement uses TRBV11-2 and TRBJ2-5, with 10 bases aligning to TRBD2. J was trimmed by 3 bases and V by 2 bases; bases with no gene match: 0. The CDR3 is made up of 14 amino acids. Germline V CDR1 and CDR2: SGHAT, FQNNGV. The CDR3 region is CASSLTSGEETQYF. CDR3 nucleotide sequence: TGTGCCAGCAGCTTAACTAGCGGGGAAGAGACCCAGTACTTC. The entire variable domain, with the rest obtained from reference TRBV11-2 and TRBJ2-5, is as follows: EAGVAQSPRYKIIEKRQSVAFWCNPISGHATLYWYQQILGQGPKLLIQFQNNGVVDDSQLPKDRFSAERLKGVDSTLKIQPAKLEDSAVYLCASSLTSGEETQYFGPGTRLLVL.

The chain uses TRBV12-3 or TRBV12-4 and TRBJ2-5; D is possibly TRBD1 or TRBD2 (5 bases each). The CDR3 is made up of 14 amino acids. The V end lost 7 bases, the J end lost 4 bases, and 16 bases lay between the germline ends. CDR3 sequence: CASKGTYPPETQYF. CDR3 bases: TGTGCCAGCAAGGGGACCTACCCCCCAGAGACCCAGTACTTC.

The chain recombines TRBV7-9 with TRBJ1-2; no reliable D call. V dropped 6 bases and J dropped 8 bases, with 19 bases sitting between them. The CDR3 has 14 amino acids. Germline V gives CDR1 SEHNR, CDR2 FQNEAQ (reference sequence). The CDR3 here is CASSHAGIAYGYTF. The CDR3 DNA sequence: TGTGCCAGCAGTCACGCGGGGATTGCCTACGGCTACACCTTC.

The rearrangement uses TRBV25-1 and TRBJ2-1, with 8 bases fitting TRBD2. The CDR3 runs to 15 residues. V dropped 6 bases and J dropped 2; count of bases not matched to a gene: 6. Germline CDR1 and CDR2: MGHDK and SYGVNS. CDR3 bases: TGTGCCAGCAGCCTAACCGGGGGGGCCTACAATGAGCAGTTCTTC. It translates to CASSLTGGAYNEQFF.

This clonotype was counted a single time. The CDR3 DNA follows: TGCGCCAGCAGCTTGGGCCATGGAACCGCTGAAGCTTTCTTT. Encoded protein: CASSLGHGTAEAFF. This rearrangement joins TRBV5-1 to TRBJ1-1; no firm D call. V dropped 0 bases and J dropped 6 bases, with 12 bases sitting between them. Germline V gene data show CDR1 as SGHRS and CDR2 as YFSETQ. The CDR3 is 14 amino acids.

Here the CDR3 reads CASSYLLAGGSGSYNEQFF. The CDR3 DNA follows: TGTGCCAGCAGTTACTTGTTAGCGGGGGGCTCGGGCTCCTACAATGAGCAGTTCTTC. The V gene is TRBV6-2 or TRBV6-3, the J gene TRBJ2-1; the match to TRBD2 covers 10 bases. CDR3 length: 19 amino acids. V dropped 1 base and J dropped 0; count of bases not matched to a gene: 9. Germline V gives CDR1 MNHEY, CDR2 SVGEGT.

The rearrangement links TRBV2 to TRBJ2-3; 10 bases are shared with TRBD2. Germline V gene lookup returns CDR1 SNHLY and CDR2 FYNNEI. The CDR3 spans 16 residues. After removal of 3 bases from V and 1 base from J, the junction contained 4 bases not matched to a gene. CDR3 DNA: TGTGCCAGCAGTGAGTTCCTAGCGGGGGGCACAGATACGCAGTATTTT. This codes for CASSEFLAGGTDTQYF.

V usage is TRBV2 and J usage is TRBJ2-2, with D perhaps TRBD2 (5 bases). The CDR3 is 13 residues long. Trimming left V 6 bases short and J 5 bases short, with 10 bases between. Germline loops: CDR1 SNHLY, CDR2 FYNNEI. The CDR3 sequence: CASRDLETGELFF. The CDR3 DNA sequence: TGTGCCAGCAGGGACTTGGAGACCGGGGAGCTGTTTTTT. The whole variable domain, remainder taken from reference TRBV2 and TRBJ2-2, is EPEVTQTPSHQVTQMGQEVILRCVPISNHLYFYWYRQILGQKVEFLVSFYNNEISEKSEIFDDQFSVERPDGSNFTLKIRSTKLEDSAMYFCASRDLETGELFFGEGSRLTVL.

This chain links TRBV5-1 with TRBJ1-1, with 7 positions matching TRBD1. CDR1 SGHRS and CDR2 YFSETQ come from the germline V gene. V gave up 1 base and J gave up 0 bases; unmatched junction bases: 6. The CDR3 runs 16 residues. CDR3 sequence (DNA): TGCGCCAGCAGCTTGAGGACAGGACCCTTGAACACTGAAGCTTTCTTT. Translation: CASSLRTGPLNTEAFF.

V is TRBV11-2 and J is TRBJ2-1; D is undetermined. Germline V gene lookup returns CDR1 SGHAT and CDR2 FQNNGV. The V and J ends lost 1 base and 8 bases respectively, with 18 bases between them. CDR3 length: 16 residues. The CDR3 nucleotides are TGTGCCAGCAGCTTAGTGGGTGGTTTGAGCTCGGATGAGCAGTTCTTC. This codes for CASSLVGGLSSDEQFF.

The genes are TRBV20-1 and TRBJ1-4; no firm D call. The CDR3 contains 14 residues. The germline V gene encodes CDR1 DFQATT and CDR2 SNEGSKA (reference sequence). Deletions cut 3 bases from V and 8 bases from J, with 16 bases between. CDR3 sequence: CSARDPRGGEKLFF. CDR3 bases: TGCAGTGCTAGGGACCCCCGGGGAGGGGAAAAACTGTTTTTT.

This chain uses TRBV5-1 with TRBJ1-2; a weak D match, TRBD1 (6 bases). The germline V and J ends were trimmed by 0 bases and 8 bases, with 23 bases remaining between them. The CDR3 has 17 residues. CDR1 SGHRS and CDR2 YFSETQ come from the germline V gene. The CDR3, as DNA: TGCGCCAGCAGCTTGGGGCGGGACAATCCTTCCCAGACCGGCTACACCTTC. Its translation: CASSLGRDNPSQTGYTF.

The chain is built from TRBV9 and TRBJ2-7; 9 bases fit TRBD1. The germline V gene encodes CDR1 SGDLS and CDR2 YYNGEE. The CDR3 contains 13 residues. Trimming removed 4 bases from V and 5 bases from J; junction bases left unmatched: 4. The CDR3 here is CASSPRTGDEQYF. The CDR3 nucleotides read TGTGCCAGCAGCCCCCGGACAGGGGACGAGCAGTACTTC.

This clonotype was observed a handful of times. The rearrangement uses TRBV6-2 or TRBV6-3 and TRBJ2-1; D is uncertain. V shed 6 bases and J shed 4 bases, with 10 bases lying between them. The CDR3 extends over 13 amino acids. CDR1 MNHEY and CDR2 SVGEGT come from the germline V gene. The CDR3 sequence: CASRLLLYNEQFF. As DNA, the CDR3 is TGTGCCAGCAGACTTCTACTTTACAATGAGCAGTTCTTC.

The chain employs TRBV20-1 and TRBJ1-2; D gene uncertain. V lost 5 bases, J lost 5 bases, and 21 bases lay in between. The CDR3 sequence is 15 residues long. The germline gives CDR1 DFQATT, CDR2 SNEGSKA (reference sequence). The CDR3 sequence is CSADASSVEGYGYTF. The CDR3, as DNA: TGCAGTGCTGATGCGTCCTCCGTAGAAGGATATGGCTACACCTTC.

The V and J genes are TRBV11-2 and TRBJ2-4; either TRBD1 or TRBD2 may fit D (5 bases each). This CDR3 has 14 residues. Between the trimmed V and J ends, which lost 1 base and 8 bases, there was a span of 12 bases. The germline V gene has CDR1 SGHAT and CDR2 FQNNGV. In DNA form, the CDR3 reads TGTGCCAGCAGCTTAGGAGGGGTGTGGGACATTCAGTACTTC. Protein sequence: CASSLGGVWDIQYF. The full variable domain, in which reference TRBV11-2 and TRBJ2-4 provide the parts outside the CDR3, is EAGVAQSPRYKIIEKRQSVAFWCNPISGHATLYWYQQILGQGPKLLIQFQNNGVVDDSQLPKDRFSAERLKGVDSTLKIQPAKLEDSAVYLCASSLGGVWDIQYFGAGTRLSVL.

This chain connects TRBV7-9 to TRBJ2-5; D is perhaps TRBD1 (6 bases). CDR1 is SEHNR and CDR2 is FQNEAQ in the germline V gene (reference sequence). Deletions cut 6 bases from V and 3 bases from J, with 17 bases between. The CDR3 is 15 residues long. The CDR3 sequence: CASSPRGGQKETQYF. The CDR3 coding sequence is TGTGCCAGCAGTCCTAGGGGCGGACAGAAAGAGACCCAGTACTTC.

The V call is TRBV18, the J call TRBJ1-5, with D possibly being TRBD1 (6 bases). Trimming took 5 bases from V and 3 from J, leaving 11 bases between them. CDR3 length: 14 residues. Germline V gene lookup returns CDR1 KGHSH and CDR2 LQKENI. In DNA, the CDR3 is TGTGCCAGCTCAGACGGACAGATCAATCAGCCCCAGCATTTT. This gives the protein CASSDGQINQPQHF. Together with reference TRBV18 and TRBJ1-5, the CDR3 gives the full variable domain: NAGVMQNPRHLVRRRGQEARLRCSPMKGHSHVYWYRQLPEEGLKFMVYLQKENIIDESGMPKERFSAEFPKEGPSILRIQQVVRGDSAAYFCASSDGQINQPQHFGDGTRLSIL.

CDR3 bases: TGTGCCAGCAGCTCCCTCCGGGGGGGTAACTATGGCTACACCTTC. This codes for CASSSLRGGNYGYTF. The V call is TRBV7-8, the J call TRBJ1-2, with a possible D match to TRBD1 (5 bases). Germline V CDR1 and CDR2: SGHVS, FQNEAQ. The CDR3 covers 15 residues. V shed 4 bases and J shed 1 base, with 13 bases lying between them.

The V and J genes are TRBV14 and TRBJ2-5, with a tentative D call TRBD1 (5 bases). Germline-derived CDR1 and CDR2 are SGHDN and FVKESK. Deletions cut 4 bases from V and 5 bases from J, with 11 bases between. CDR3 length: 13 amino acids. The CDR3 loop is CASSPMGRETQYF. Written as DNA, the CDR3 is TGTGCCAGCAGCCCCATGGGGCGGGAGACCCAGTACTTC. The full variable domain, completed using reference TRBV14 and TRBJ2-5, is EAGVTQFPSHSVIEKGQTVTLRCDPISGHDNLYWYRRVMGKEIKFLLHFVKESKQDESGMPNNRFLAERTGGTYSTLKVQPAELEDSGVYFCASSPMGRETQYFGPGTRLLVL.

V usage is TRBV6-2 or TRBV6-3 and J usage is TRBJ2-3; D unresolved. There are 14 residues in the CDR3. Germline CDR1 and CDR2: MNHEY and SVGEGT. Trimming cost V 5 bases and J 4 bases, with 13 bases left between them. CDR3 DNA: TGTGCCAGCAGTCCCCGAGCCTCGGCAGATACGCAGTATTTT. Its protein is CASSPRASADTQYF.

The V gene is TRBV29-1, the J gene TRBJ1-5; D possibly corresponds to TRBD1 (5 bases). The CDR3 has 12 amino acids. V lost 6 bases, J lost 2 bases, and 8 bases lay in between. Germline V gene lookup returns CDR1 SQVTM and CDR2 ANQGSEA. CDR3 protein: CSVQEGNQPQHF. CDR3 DNA sequence: TGCAGCGTACAGGAGGGCAATCAGCCCCAGCATTTT.

This clonotype was recorded only once. The CDR3 DNA follows: TGTGCCAGCAGCGCCGCCGAAGGGCAAGAGACCCAGTACTTC. It translates to CASSAAEGQETQYF. The chain combines TRBV9 with TRBJ2-5; D is undetermined. Germline CDR1 and CDR2: SGDLS and YYNGEE. This CDR3 region has 14 residues. Trimming removed 3 bases from V and 2 bases from J, with 11 bases in between. Filled out from reference TRBV9 and TRBJ2-5, the complete variable domain reads DSGVTQTPKHLITATGQRVTLRCSPRSGDLSVYWYQQSLDQGLQFLIQYYNGEERAKGNILERFSAQQFPDLHSELNLSSLELGDSALYFCASSAAEGQETQYFGPGTRLLVL.

The V call is TRBV29-1, the J call TRBJ1-1; TRBD1 is a possible D gene (5 bases). This CDR3 region has 15 residues. The V gene's germline CDR1 is SQVTM and CDR2 ANQGSEA. Trimming cost V 7 bases and J 7 bases, with 25 bases left between them. CDR3 nucleotides: TGCAGCGCTGGGACTCGTGATCTCGTTAATGGTGAAGCTTTCTTT. Protein: CSAGTRDLVNGEAFF.

To note about this clonotype: The junction departs from the called germline gene at one end, perhaps through a read error. The V and J genes are TRBV5-1 and TRBJ2-1, with TRBD2 identical over 9 bases. The V gene's germline CDR1 is SGHRS and CDR2 YFSETQ. The CDR3 extends over 20 amino acids. The CDR3 DNA follows: TGCGCCAGCAGCTCCTCTCTATCGAGCGGGGGGTCGAACTCCTACAATGAGCGGTTCTTC. Protein product: CASSSSLSSGGSNSYNERFF.

The rearrangement uses TRBV20-1 and TRBJ2-7; D possibly corresponds to TRBD1 (5 bases). CDR3 length equals 15 residues. Trimming removed 3 bases at V and 4 bases at J, with 19 bases between. Germline V gene lookup returns CDR1 DFQATT and CDR2 SNEGSKA (reference sequence). Here the CDR3 DNA reads TGCAGTGCTAGTCCGACAGAAAGGGTGTGGTACGAGCAGTACTTC. Its protein is CSASPTERVWYEQYF.

The gene calls are TRBV9 and TRBJ1-3; 7 nucleotides match TRBD1. The CDR3 runs 13 residues. V was pared by 3 bases and J by 7 bases, with 4 bases of the junction left unmatched. The V gene's germline CDR1 is SGDLS and CDR2 YYNGEE. The CDR3 loop reads CASSARQGNTIYF. CDR3 sequence (DNA): TGTGCCAGCAGCGCCCGACAGGGCAACACCATATATTTT. Combining the CDR3 with reference TRBV9 and TRBJ1-3 gives the whole variable domain DSGVTQTPKHLITATGQRVTLRCSPRSGDLSVYWYQQSLDQGLQFLIQYYNGEERAKGNILERFSAQQFPDLHSELNLSSLELGDSALYFCASSARQGNTIYFGEGSWLTVV.

The chain is built from TRBV27 and TRBJ2-1; no definite D call. Deletions cut 6 bases from V and 6 bases from J, with 12 bases between. CDR3 length: 13 amino acids. CDR1 and CDR2 (germline): MNHEY, SMNVEV (reference sequence). CDR3 in amino acids: CASSQMSGNEQFF. In nucleotides, the CDR3 is TGTGCCAGCAGCCAAATGAGTGGCAATGAGCAGTTCTTC.

This rearrangement joins TRBV21-1 to TRBJ1-3. TRBV21-1 is marked as a pseudogene. The CDR3 is 14 residues long. DNA for the CDR3: TGTGCCAGCAGCAAGATAGGGTCAGGATACACCATATATTTT. Its translation is CASSKIGSGYTIYF.